This is a list of T cell receptor beta chains from one sample in a study of cytomegalovirus exposure and HLA in healthy donors. Only in-frame clones appear in the TCRdb table, and some are missing; sequencing was by immunoSEQ multiplex PCR. Of around 190,000 clones in the sample, 82% were seen once. Input material: PBMCs. These receptors were collected from a woman between 45 and 65 years old in good health and CMV-seronegative. Both conserved end residues are part of each CDR3. The D gene is left open where the match is weak. Size tells how often a clone was seen (once, few, many) or the class of an expanded clone, and some rows leave it out.

D gene | J gene | clone size | V gene | CDR3 DNA | CDR3 protein
- | TRBJ1-1 | once | TRBV6-5 | TGTGCCAGCAGTTCGAATTGGGGGCGGGCCGAAGCTTTCTTT | CASSSNWGRAEAFF
TRBD2 | TRBJ2-1 | - | TRBV9 | TGTGCCAGCAGCGTCGCTAGCGGGGGTTACAATGAGCAGTTCTTC | CASSVASGGYNEQFF
TRBD1 | TRBJ2-2 | - | TRBV7-3 | TGTGCCAGCAGCACGATGGGACAGGGGGCCCCCGGGGAGCTGTTTTTT | CASSTMGQGAPGELFF
TRBD1 | TRBJ1-3 | - | TRBV6-5 | TGTGCCAGCAGATCCACAGGGGGCCTTATTTTT | CASRSTGGLIF
- | TRBJ1-3 | few | TRBV7-9 | TGTGCCAGCAGGAGCTCTGGAAACACCATATATTTT | CASRSSGNTIYF
TRBD2 | TRBJ2-7 | - | TRBV28 | TGTGCCAGCAGACTAGCGGAGGCCTACGAGCAGTACTTC | CASRLAEAYEQYF
TRBD2 | TRBJ2-1 | - | TRBV7-2 | TGTGCCAGCAGCCAAGCGGGACTAGCCTATGAGCAGTTCTTC | CASSQAGLAYEQFF
TRBD1 | TRBJ1-2 | - | TRBV6-6 | TGTGCCAGCAGTACGACAGGGGGCGCTGGCTATGGCTACACCTTC | CASSTTGGAGYGYTF
- | TRBJ1-1 | - | TRBV30 | TGTGCCTGGAGAGCGAACACTGAAGCTTTCTTT | CAWRANTEAFF
TRBD1 | TRBJ2-7 | - | TRBV18 | TGTGCCAGCTCACCACCGGGGACAGGAGTGGGCGAGCAGTACTTC | CASSPPGTGVGEQYF
TRBD1 | TRBJ2-7 | - | TRBV5-1 | TGCGCCAGCAGCCGGACAGGGGATGGGGAGCAGTACTTC | CASSRTGDGEQYF
- | TRBJ2-1 | - | TRBV7-9 | TGTGCCAGCAGCTTCAGGGCCGGGGAGGCCTACAATGAGCAGTTCTTC | CASSFRAGEAYNEQFF
- | TRBJ1-4 | - | TRBV7-2 | TGTGCCAGCAGCTTAGCAGTTCAGGGGATTAATGAAAAACTGTTTTTT | CASSLAVQGINEKLFF
TRBD2 | TRBJ2-3 | - | TRBV9 | TGTGCCAGCAGCCCCAGGGGACTAGCGGGGGGGCCCGATACGCAGTATTTT | CASSPRGLAGGPDTQYF
TRBD2 | TRBJ2-3 | - | TRBV11-3 | TGTGCCAGCAGCCCCCGGAGCGGGGTGGGCACAGATACGCAGTATTTT | CASSPRSGVGTDTQYF
TRBD1 | TRBJ1-1 | - | TRBV2 | TGTGCCAGCAGTGTGACAGGGGTGAACACTGAAGCTTTCTTT | CASSVTGVNTEAFF
TRBD1 | TRBJ1-1 | - | TRBV28 | TGTGCCAGCAAGAGGGGGACAGTGAACACTGAAGCTTTCTTT | CASKRGTVNTEAFF
TRBD1 | TRBJ1-2 | - | TRBV9 | TGTGCCAGCAGCGTAGACCCAGGGGGCTATGGCTACACCTTC | CASSVDPGGYGYTF